This paragraph covers one T cell receptor (beta chain) sequence. The sample holds a few counts of this clone. This clone's antigen is unknown. At one end, the junction sequence differs from germline, possibly due to a read error. Libraries were constructed by the immunoSEQ multiplex PCR assay. TCRdb obtained this table from immuneACCESS and retained in-frame rearrangements with V and J assigned. These tables miss some clones; where compared with another copy, unresolved V genes account for less than half of the shortfall, and the remainder is unexplained. Across this sample there are approximately 150,000 clones, with 80% to 90% seen only once. The top ten clonotypes cover roughly 1.7% of the sample. The sample is drawn from a study of control samples from healthy donors and cancer patients (dated by TCRdb to the early 2020s). CDR1 is given as SGHTA and CDR2 as FQGNSA, both from the germline V gene. The CDR3, from cysteine to phenylalanine, totals 13 residues. This entry keeps only the CDR3 DNA: 39 bases, framed from base 1.

The sequencing input was blood. The sequence was collected from a man aged 18-30 years in good health. Recombination joined TRBV7-2 with TRBJ1-5; confidence is insufficient to name the D gene. The DNA reads TGTGCCAGCAGGTTAGATAGCAATCAGCCCCAGCATTTT. Translated, it reads CASRLDSNQPQHF.